This T cell receptor (beta chain) was identified during a study of blood T cell repertoires in COVID-19. On the study more broadly: The cDNA or gDNA used as material had been derived from T cells, B-cell-depleted T cells, or PBMCs.

Method: immunoSEQ multiplex PCR; TCRdb's copy keeps in-frame clones and lacks some. The sample has about 410,000 clones; approximately 89% are singletons. The CDR3 is made up of 16 amino acids. V lost 5 bases and J lost 4; bases outside the gene matches: 12. Germline lookup yields CDR1 SEHNR and CDR2 FQNEAQ (reference sequence). This sequence was found in a woman in her thirties or forties with COVID-19, enrolled during active disease. The chain carries TRBV7-9 and TRBJ1-2; the match to TRBD1 covers 8 bases. The sequencing sample was made of peripheral blood. CDR3 bases: TGTGCCAGCAGCGACCTCCAGGGGGCACTAGTCTATGGCTACACCTTC. Encoded protein: CASSDLQGALVYGYTF.